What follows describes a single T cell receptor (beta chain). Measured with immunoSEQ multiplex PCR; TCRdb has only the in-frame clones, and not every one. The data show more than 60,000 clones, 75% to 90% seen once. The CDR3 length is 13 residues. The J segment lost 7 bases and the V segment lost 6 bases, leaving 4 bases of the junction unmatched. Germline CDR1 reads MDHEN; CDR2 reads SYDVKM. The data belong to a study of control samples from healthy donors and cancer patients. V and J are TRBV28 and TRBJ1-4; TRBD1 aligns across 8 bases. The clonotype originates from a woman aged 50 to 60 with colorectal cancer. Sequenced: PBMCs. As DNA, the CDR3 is TGTGCCAGCAGAGGACAGGGACTTGAAAAACTGTTTTTT. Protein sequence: CASRGQGLEKLFF.